The 7 T cell receptor beta chains reported below all come from one sample, sequenced in a study of shared clonotypes between healthy human individuals (dated by TCRdb to the early 2020s). The protocol used for the library was the immunoSEQ multiplex PCR assay. TCRdb re-hosts the immuneACCESS table, in-frame sequences only. Its copies lack some clones; in the studies checked, an unresolved V gene accounts for under half of them, and the cause for the rest is not known. This sample gives 2 million to 3 million clones in total; 93% of them show up just once. In total, the top ten clones hold more than 0.35% of the sample. The sample was naive CD4+ T cells from PBMCs. In the paper's terms, the cell subset or site label means: CD45RA+ positively selected. Receptors were obtained from a man younger than 30 in good health. Some clones in this sample may be carry-over from other donors' samples.

V is TRBV4-1 and J is TRBJ1-3; D ambiguous. The V gene lost 1 base and the J gene lost 3 bases, with 4 bases spanning the gap. This CDR3 contains 13 residues. Germline CDR1 and CDR2: MGHRA and YSYEKL. This chain's CDR3 is CASSQGRGNTIYF. CDR3 in DNA: TGCGCCAGCAGCCAAGGACGTGGAAACACCATATATTTT.

The chain carries TRBV30 and TRBJ2-7; D remains ambiguous. Trimming took 0 bases from V and 3 from J, leaving 6 bases between them. Germline V gene sequence: CDR1 GTSNPN, CDR2 SVGIG (reference sequence). CDR3 length: 12 residues. CDR3 DNA sequence: TGTGCCTGGAGTGTAAGGATCTACGAGCAGTACTTC. Its translation is CAWSVRIYEQYF.

This chain uses TRBV6-5 with TRBJ1-4; maybe TRBD1 (6 bases). Per germline, CDR1 MNHEY and CDR2 SVGAGI. V lost 8 bases and J 5 bases, leaving 12 bases between the germline ends. This CDR3 has 13 residues. CDR3 sequence reads: CASCGGKNEKLFF. CDR3 nucleotide sequence: TGTGCCAGCTGTGGGGGCAAAAATGAAAAACTGTTTTTT.

The chain carries TRBV19 and TRBJ2-5, with 8 bases lining up with TRBD1. V lost 3 bases to trimming and J lost 5 bases; unmatched junction nucleotides: 8. Germline loops: CDR1 LNHDA, CDR2 SQIVND (reference sequence). This CDR3 is 15 amino acids long. The CDR3 DNA follows: TGTGCCAGTAGTATTACAGGGGGAGAGTGGGAGACCCAGTACTTC. Encoded protein: CASSITGGEWETQYF.

Turning to this clone: This sample includes further DNA sequences coding for the same CDR3. The CDR3 nucleotides are TGTGCCAGCAGCAGTACTAGCTACGAGCAGTACTTC. This sequence encodes CASSSTSYEQYF. V usage is TRBV6-5 and J usage is TRBJ2-7; D perhaps matches TRBD2 (5 bases). Germline V CDR1 and CDR2: MNHEY, SVGAGI. The CDR3 loop spans 12 amino acids. Trimming pared 6 bases from V and 3 bases from J, leaving 9 bases between.

The genes are TRBV7-6 and TRBJ2-1; a possible D gene is TRBD1 (5 bases). The CDR3 is made up of 13 amino acids. V lost 4 bases and J 10 bases, leaving 14 bases between the germline ends. CDR1 SGHVS and CDR2 FNYEAQ come from the germline V gene. CDR3 in DNA: TGTGCCAGCAGCTCAGACCAGGGTTTAGAGCAGTTCTTC. Protein product: CASSSDQGLEQFF.

The V gene is TRBV7-9, the J gene TRBJ1-3; 9 bases map to TRBD1. Germline V gene data show CDR1 as SEHNR and CDR2 as FQNEAQ (reference sequence). The CDR3 consists of 16 residues. V lost 5 bases to trimming and J lost 6 bases; unmatched junction nucleotides: 11. The CDR3 loop is CASSREQGALENTIYF. The CDR3 region has the DNA TGTGCCAGCAGCCGCGAACAGGGGGCGCTCGAAAACACCATATATTTT.